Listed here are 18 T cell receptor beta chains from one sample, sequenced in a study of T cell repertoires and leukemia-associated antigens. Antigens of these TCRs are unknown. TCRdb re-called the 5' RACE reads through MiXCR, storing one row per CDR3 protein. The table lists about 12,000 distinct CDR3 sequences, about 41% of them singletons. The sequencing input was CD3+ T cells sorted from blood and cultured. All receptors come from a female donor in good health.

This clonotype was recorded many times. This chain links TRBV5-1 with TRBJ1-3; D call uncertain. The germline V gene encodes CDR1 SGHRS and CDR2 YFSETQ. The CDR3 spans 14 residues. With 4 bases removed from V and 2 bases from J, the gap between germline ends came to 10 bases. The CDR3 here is CASSPGRTGNTIYF. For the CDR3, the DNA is TGCGCCAGCAGCCCTGGGAGGACTGGAAACACCATATATTTT.

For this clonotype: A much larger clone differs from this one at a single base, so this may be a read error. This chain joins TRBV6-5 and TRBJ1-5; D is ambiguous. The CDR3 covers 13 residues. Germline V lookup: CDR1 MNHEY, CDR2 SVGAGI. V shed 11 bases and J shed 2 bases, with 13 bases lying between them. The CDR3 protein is CAGENGCNQPQHF. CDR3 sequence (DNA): TGTGCCGGCGAAAATGGGTGCAATCAGCCCCAGCATTTT.

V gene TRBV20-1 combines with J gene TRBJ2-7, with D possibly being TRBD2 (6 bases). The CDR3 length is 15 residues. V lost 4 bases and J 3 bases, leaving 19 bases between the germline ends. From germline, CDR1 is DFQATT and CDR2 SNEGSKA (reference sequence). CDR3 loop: CSATTSGSFFYEQYF. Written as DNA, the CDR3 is TGCAGTGCTACGACTAGTGGGAGTTTCTTCTACGAGCAGTACTTC.

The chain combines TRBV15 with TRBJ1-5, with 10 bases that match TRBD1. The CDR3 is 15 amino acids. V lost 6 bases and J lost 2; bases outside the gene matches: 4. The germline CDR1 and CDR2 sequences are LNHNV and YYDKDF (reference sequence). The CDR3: CATRVGTGGNQPQHF. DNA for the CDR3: TGTGCCACCAGGGTAGGGACAGGGGGCAATCAGCCCCAGCATTTT.

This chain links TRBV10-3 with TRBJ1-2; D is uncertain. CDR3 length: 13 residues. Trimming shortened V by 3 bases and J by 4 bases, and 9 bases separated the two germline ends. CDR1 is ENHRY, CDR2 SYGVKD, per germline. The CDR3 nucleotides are TGTGCCATCAGTGAAAGACTGGGCTATGGCTACACCTTC. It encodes CAISERLGYGYTF.

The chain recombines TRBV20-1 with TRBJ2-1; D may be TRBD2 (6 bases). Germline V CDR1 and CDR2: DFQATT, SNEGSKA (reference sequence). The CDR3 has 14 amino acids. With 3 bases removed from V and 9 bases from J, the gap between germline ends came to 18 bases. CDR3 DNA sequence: TGCAGTGCTAGTGATGCTGGTAGCGGAGGTGAGCAGTTCTTC. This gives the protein CSASDAGSGGEQFF.

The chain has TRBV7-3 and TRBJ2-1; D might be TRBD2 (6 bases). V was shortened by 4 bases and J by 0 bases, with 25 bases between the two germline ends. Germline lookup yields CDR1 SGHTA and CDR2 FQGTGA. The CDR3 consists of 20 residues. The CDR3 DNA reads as TGTGCCAGCAGCTCGACCCCGGCTATCCCCGGGACTCACTCCTACAATGAGCAGTTCTTC. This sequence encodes CASSSTPAIPGTHSYNEQFF. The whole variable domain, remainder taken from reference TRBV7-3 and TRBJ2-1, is GAGVSQTPSNKVTEKGKYVELRCDPISGHTALYWYRQSLGQGPEFLIYFQGTGAADDSGLPNDRFFAVRPEGSVSTLKIQRTERGDSAVYLCASSSTPAIPGTHSYNEQFFGPGTRLTVL.

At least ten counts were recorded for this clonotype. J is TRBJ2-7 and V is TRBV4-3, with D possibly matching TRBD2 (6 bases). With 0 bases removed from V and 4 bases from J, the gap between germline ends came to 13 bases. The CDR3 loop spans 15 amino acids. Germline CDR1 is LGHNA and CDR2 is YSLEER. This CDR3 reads CASSQDYGRAYEQYF. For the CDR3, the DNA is TGCGCCAGCAGCCAAGATTACGGGAGAGCTTACGAGCAGTACTTC.

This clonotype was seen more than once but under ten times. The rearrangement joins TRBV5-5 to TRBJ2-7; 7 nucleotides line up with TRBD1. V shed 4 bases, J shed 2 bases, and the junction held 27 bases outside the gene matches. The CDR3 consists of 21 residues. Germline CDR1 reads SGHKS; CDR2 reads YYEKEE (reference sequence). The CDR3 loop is CASSLTGRRGRDPLPAYEQYF. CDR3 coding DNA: TGTGCCAGCAGCCTGACAGGGCGTCGGGGTCGGGACCCACTACCCGCCTACGAGCAGTACTTC.

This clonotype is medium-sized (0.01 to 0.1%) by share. The CDR3 region is CASSFDLTYEQYF. CDR3 nucleotide sequence: TGCGCCAGCAGCTTTGATCTTACGTACGAGCAGTACTTC. The chain links TRBV5-1 to TRBJ2-7; D uncertain. This CDR3 has 13 amino acids. The V gene lost 2 bases and the J gene lost 4 bases, with 10 bases spanning the gap. Germline V gene sequence: CDR1 SGHRS, CDR2 YFSETQ. Combining the CDR3 with reference TRBV5-1 and TRBJ2-7 gives the whole variable domain KAGVTQTPRYLIKTRGQQVTLSCSPISGHRSVSWYQQTPGQGLQFLFEYFSETQRNKGNFPGRFSGRQFSNSRSEMNVSTLELGDSALYLCASSFDLTYEQYFGPGTRLTVT.

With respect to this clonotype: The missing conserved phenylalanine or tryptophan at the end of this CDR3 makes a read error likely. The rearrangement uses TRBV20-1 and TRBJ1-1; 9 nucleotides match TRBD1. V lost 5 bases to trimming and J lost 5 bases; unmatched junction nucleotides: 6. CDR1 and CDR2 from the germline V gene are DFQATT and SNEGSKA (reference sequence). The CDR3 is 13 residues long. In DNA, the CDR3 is TGCAGTGCTCCGGACAGGGGTGAGACTGAAGCTTTCTCT. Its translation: CSAPDRGETEAFS.

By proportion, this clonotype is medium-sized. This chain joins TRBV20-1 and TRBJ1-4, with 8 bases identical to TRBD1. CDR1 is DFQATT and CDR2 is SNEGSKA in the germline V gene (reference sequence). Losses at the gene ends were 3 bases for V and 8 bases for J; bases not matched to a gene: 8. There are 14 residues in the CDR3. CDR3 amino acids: CSASDRGSGEKLFF. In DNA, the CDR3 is TGCAGTGCTAGTGACAGGGGAAGTGGCGAAAAACTGTTTTTT.

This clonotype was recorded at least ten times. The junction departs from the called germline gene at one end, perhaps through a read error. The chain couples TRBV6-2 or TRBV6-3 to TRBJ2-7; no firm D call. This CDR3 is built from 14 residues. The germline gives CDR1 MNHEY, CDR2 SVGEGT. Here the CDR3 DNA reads TGTGCCAGCAGGCCCCACTTGATCTCCCACGAGCAGTACTTC. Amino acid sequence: CASRPHLISHEQYF.

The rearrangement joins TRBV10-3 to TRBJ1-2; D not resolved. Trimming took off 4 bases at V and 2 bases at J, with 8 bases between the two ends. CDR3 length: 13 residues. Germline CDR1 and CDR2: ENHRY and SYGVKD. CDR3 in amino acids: CAISASQNYGYTF. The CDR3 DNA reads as TGTGCCATCAGTGCTTCGCAGAACTATGGCTACACCTTC.

CDR3 loop: CSVEIQGISYNEQFF. The CDR3 coding sequence is TGCAGCGTTGAAATCCAGGGGATCTCCTACAATGAGCAGTTCTTC. The chain joins TRBV29-1 to TRBJ2-1, with TRBD1 as a possible D gene (6 bases). CDR1 SQVTM and CDR2 ANQGSEA come from the germline V gene. The CDR3 contains 15 residues. The ends were cut back, 2 bases at V and 0 bases at J, with 11 bases in the middle.

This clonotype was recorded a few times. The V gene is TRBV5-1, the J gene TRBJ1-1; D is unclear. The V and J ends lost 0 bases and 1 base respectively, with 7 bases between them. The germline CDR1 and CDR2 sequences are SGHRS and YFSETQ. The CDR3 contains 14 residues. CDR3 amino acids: CASSLAPGNTEAFF. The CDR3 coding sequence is TGCGCCAGCAGCTTGGCCCCGGGGAACACTGAAGCTTTCTTT.

This CDR3 reads CASSLYVLASDNEQFF. In DNA, the CDR3 is TGTGCCAGCAGCTTATATGTACTAGCGAGTGACAATGAGCAGTTCTTC. This chain uses TRBV13 with TRBJ2-1; 7 bases are a match to TRBD2. The V segment lost 2 bases and the J segment 5 bases; nucleotides outside the gene matches: 9. CDR1 is PRHDT, CDR2 FYEKMQ, per germline (reference sequence). This CDR3 has 16 amino acids.

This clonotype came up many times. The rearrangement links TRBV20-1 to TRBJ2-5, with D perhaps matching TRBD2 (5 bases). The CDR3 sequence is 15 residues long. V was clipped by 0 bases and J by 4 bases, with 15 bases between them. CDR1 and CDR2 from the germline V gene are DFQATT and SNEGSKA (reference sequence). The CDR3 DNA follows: TGCAGTGCTAGAGATGGAGCGGCCCCGGGAGAGACCCAGTACTTC. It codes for CSARDGAAPGETQYF.